This T cell receptor beta chain emerged from a study of T cell clonotyping in hematopoietic cell transplantation. Blood collection times were about day -28 and days 30, 100, 180 posttransplant. Study-wide findings and caveats: Recipient TCR diversity dropped after transplant; expanded clonotypes rose from day 30 to 180.

Profiled with immunoSEQ multiplex PCR; TCRdb holds only in-frame clones, not every one. The sample records about 7,200 clones, around 96% being singletons. Regarding this clone: The antigen is not known.

Germline CDR1 reads SNHLY; CDR2 reads FYNNEI. CDR3 length: 14 amino acids. The trim removed 6 bases at V and 1 base at J, leaving 3 bases unmatched. The sequencing used PBMCs, collected 30 days after allogeneic stem cell transplant. This chain uses TRBV2 with TRBJ1-2, with 9 bases identical to TRBD1. This clonotype originated in a male patient aged 40-55 years who had an allogeneic stem cell transplant from a related donor, so the T cells may come from the graft donor. Some clones in this sample may be carry-over from other donors' samples. CDR3 sequence (DNA): TGTGCCAGCAGCACGGGACAGGGTAACTATGGCTACACCTTC. It translates to CASSTGQGNYGYTF.